This T cell receptor beta chain was documented in a study of blood T cells in healthy people across ages. The study, taken as a whole, reports: In these data, TCR beta diversity tracked strongly with naive T cell percentage. Expanded clonotype changes were possibly confounded by unknown donor CMV status.

Germline CDR1 is SGHAT and CDR2 is FQNNGV. V was trimmed by 1 base and J by 2 bases, leaving 9 bases between them. The CDR3 has 15 residues. A second roughly 6 to 11 cycle PCR used barcoded and J-beta primers. TCRdb re-derived calls from the 5' RACE reads in MiXCR, one entry per CDR3 protein. The repertoire holds around 800,000 distinct CDR3 sequences, with roughly 26% as singletons. This clonotype was recorded a few times. Its antigen is currently unknown. The same sample was also studied in work on T cells of mothers and their children. That work states: The whole RNA yield was converted to cDNA, around 1.5 ug per 15 ul.

The V and J genes are TRBV11-2 and TRBJ2-4; a possible D gene is TRBD2 (5 bases). The receptor was derived from a boy aged 5-17 years in good health. Sequencing was done on a sample of blood. CDR3 DNA sequence: TGTGCCAGCAGCTTAGTGGGAGTCCCCAAAAACATTCAGTACTTC. Its protein product is CASSLVGVPKNIQYF. Complete variable domain (other parts from reference TRBV11-2 and TRBJ2-4): EAGVAQSPRYKIIEKRQSVAFWCNPISGHATLYWYQQILGQGPKLLIQFQNNGVVDDSQLPKDRFSAERLKGVDSTLKIQPAKLEDSAVYLCASSLVGVPKNIQYFGAGTRLSVL.